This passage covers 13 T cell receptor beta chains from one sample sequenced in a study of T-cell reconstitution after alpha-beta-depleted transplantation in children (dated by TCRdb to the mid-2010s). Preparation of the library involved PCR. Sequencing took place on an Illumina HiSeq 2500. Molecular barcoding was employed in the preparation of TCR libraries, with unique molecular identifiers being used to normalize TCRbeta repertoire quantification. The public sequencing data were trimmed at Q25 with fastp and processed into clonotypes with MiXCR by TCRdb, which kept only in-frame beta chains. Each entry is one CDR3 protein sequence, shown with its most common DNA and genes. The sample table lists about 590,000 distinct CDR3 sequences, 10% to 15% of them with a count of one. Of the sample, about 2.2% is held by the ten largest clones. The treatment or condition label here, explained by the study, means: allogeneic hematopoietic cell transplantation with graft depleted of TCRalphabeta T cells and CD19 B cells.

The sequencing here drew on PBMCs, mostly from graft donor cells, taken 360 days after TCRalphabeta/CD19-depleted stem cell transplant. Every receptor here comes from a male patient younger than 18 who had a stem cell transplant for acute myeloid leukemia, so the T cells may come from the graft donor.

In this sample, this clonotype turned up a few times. The CDR3 is CASSQDWRDYEQYF. The CDR3 nucleotides read TGCGCCAGCAGCCAAGATTGGCGGGACTACGAGCAGTACTTC. The rearrangement joins TRBV4-3 to TRBJ2-7, with D tentatively TRBD2 (6 bases). The germline V gene has CDR1 LGHNA and CDR2 YSLEER. The CDR3 is 14 amino acids. Between the trimmed V and J ends, which lost 0 bases and 3 bases, there was a span of 9 bases.

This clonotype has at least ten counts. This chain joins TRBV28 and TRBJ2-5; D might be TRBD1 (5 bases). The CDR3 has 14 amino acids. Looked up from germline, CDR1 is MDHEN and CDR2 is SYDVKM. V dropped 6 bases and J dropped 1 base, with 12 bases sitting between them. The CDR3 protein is CASSRYRFQETQYF. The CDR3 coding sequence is TGTGCCAGCAGCCGGTACAGGTTCCAAGAGACCCAGTACTTC.

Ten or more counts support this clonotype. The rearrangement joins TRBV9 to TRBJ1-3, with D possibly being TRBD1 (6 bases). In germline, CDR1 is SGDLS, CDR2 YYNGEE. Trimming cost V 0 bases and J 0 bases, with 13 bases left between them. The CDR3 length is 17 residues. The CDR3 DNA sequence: TGTGCCAGCAGCGTAGGTGGGACACTCCTCTCTGGAAACACCATATATTTT. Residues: CASSVGGTLLSGNTIYF.

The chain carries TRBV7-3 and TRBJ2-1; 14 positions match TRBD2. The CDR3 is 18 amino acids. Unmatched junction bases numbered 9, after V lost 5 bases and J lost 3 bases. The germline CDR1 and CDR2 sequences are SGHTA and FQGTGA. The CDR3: CASSPGTSGRPNYNEQFF. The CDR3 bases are TGTGCCAGCAGCCCCGGGACTAGCGGGAGACCGAACTACAATGAGCAGTTCTTC.

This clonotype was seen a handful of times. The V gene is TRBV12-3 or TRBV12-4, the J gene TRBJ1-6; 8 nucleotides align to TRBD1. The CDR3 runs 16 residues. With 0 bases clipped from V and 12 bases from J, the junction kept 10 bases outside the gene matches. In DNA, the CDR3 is TGTGCCAGCAGTTTAGCCGACCCCGGGACAGGTGTACCCCTCCACTTT. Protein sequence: CASSLADPGTGVPLHF.

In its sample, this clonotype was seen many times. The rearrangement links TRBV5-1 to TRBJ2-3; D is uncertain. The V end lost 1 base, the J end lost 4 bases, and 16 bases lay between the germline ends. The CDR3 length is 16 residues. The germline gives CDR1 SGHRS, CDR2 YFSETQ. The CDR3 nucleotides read TGCGCCAGCAGCTTGCTACTCCTCGGCCAGGCAGATACGCAGTATTTT. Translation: CASSLLLLGQADTQYF.

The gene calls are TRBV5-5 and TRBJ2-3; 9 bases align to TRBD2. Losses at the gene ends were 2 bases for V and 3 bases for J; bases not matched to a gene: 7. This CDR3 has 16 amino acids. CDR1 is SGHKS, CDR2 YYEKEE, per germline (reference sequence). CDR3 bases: TGTGCCAGCAGCTTCGGCGGGAGGGCCATTACAGATACGCAGTATTTT. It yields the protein CASSFGGRAITDTQYF.

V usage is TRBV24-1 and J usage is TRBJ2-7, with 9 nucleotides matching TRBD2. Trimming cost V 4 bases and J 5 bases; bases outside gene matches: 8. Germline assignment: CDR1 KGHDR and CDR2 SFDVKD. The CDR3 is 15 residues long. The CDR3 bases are TGTGCCACCAGTGACCATAGCGGGAGTTCCCACGAGCAGTACTTC. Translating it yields CATSDHSGSSHEQYF.

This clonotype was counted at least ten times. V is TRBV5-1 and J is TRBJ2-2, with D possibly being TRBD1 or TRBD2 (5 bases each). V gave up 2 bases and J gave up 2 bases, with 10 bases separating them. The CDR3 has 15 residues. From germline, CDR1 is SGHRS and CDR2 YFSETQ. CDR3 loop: CASSFRDGNTGELFF. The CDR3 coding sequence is TGCGCCAGCAGCTTCCGGGACGGTAACACCGGGGAGCTGTTTTTT. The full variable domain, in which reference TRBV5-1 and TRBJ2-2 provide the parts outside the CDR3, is KAGVTQTPRYLIKTRGQQVTLSCSPISGHRSVSWYQQTPGQGLQFLFEYFSETQRNKGNFPGRFSGRQFSNSRSEMNVSTLELGDSALYLCASSFRDGNTGELFFGEGSRLTVL.

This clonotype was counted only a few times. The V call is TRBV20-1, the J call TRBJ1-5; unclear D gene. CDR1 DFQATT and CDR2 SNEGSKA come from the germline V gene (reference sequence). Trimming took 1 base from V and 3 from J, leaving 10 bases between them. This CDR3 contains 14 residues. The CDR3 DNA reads TGCAGTGCTAGAGCGTACGGCACCAATCAGCCCCAGCATTTT. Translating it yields CSARAYGTNQPQHF.

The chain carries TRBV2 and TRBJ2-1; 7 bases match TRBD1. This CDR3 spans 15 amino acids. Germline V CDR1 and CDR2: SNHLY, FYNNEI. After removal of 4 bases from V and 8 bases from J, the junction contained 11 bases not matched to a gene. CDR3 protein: CASSVDREKVDEQFF. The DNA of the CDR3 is TGTGCCAGCAGTGTTGACAGGGAAAAGGTGGATGAGCAGTTCTTC.

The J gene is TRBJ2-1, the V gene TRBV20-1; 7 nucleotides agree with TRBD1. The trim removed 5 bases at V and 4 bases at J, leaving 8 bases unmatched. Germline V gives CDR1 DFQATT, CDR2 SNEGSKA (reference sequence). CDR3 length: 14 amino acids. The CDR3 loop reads CSARQGSLYNEQFF. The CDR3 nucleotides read TGCAGTGCTCGACAGGGTTCGCTTTACAATGAGCAGTTCTTC.

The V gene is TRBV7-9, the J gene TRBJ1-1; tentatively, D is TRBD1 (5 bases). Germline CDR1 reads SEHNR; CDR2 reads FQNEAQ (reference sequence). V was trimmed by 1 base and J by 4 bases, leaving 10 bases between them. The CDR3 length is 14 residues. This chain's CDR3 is CASSLVLGPTEAFF. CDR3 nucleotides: TGTGCCAGCAGCTTAGTGTTGGGGCCCACTGAAGCTTTCTTT. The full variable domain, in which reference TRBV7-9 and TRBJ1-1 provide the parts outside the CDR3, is DTGVSQNPRHKITKRGQNVTFRCDPISEHNRLYWYRQTLGQGPEFLTYFQNEAQLEKSRLLSDRFSAERPKGSFSTLEIQRTEQGDSAMYLCASSLVLGPTEAFFGQGTRLTVV.